The 4 T cell receptor beta chains below were found in one sample sequenced in a study of esophageal squamous cell carcinoma under preoperative chemotherapy. The sample's time point: after preoperative PTX-NDP chemotherapy. A single record per CDR3 protein comes from TCRdb applying MiXCR to the PCR reads. The sample has about 32,000 distinct CDR3 sequences, roughly 52% seen once. The material was obtained from a patient given preoperative chemotherapy. The receptor source for this set is a human donor with esophageal squamous cell carcinoma. The donor label of this sample is uncertain.

The gene calls are TRBV7-8 and TRBJ2-4; TRBD1 or TRBD2 may be the D gene (6 bases each). Germline CDR1 is SGHVS and CDR2 is FQNEAQ. The CDR3 spans 14 residues. The CDR3, as DNA: TGTGCGGGGCTCGGGGGTGGGGGGCAAGAGATTCAGTACTTC. Translated: CAGLGGGGQEIQYF.

This clonotype was seen just once. A read error may account for a junction end that differs from germline. The gene calls are TRBV7-2 and TRBJ2-2; D might be TRBD1 (5 bases). Germline V gene sequence: CDR1 SGHTA, CDR2 FQGNSA. The CDR3 has 15 residues. CDR3 in DNA: TGTGCCAGCGGCTCGGCGGCTGTGAACACAGGTGAGCTGTATTTT. Translating it yields CASGSAAVNTGELYF.

V usage is TRBV5-1 and J usage is TRBJ2-1; the match to TRBD2 covers 11 bases. The DNA end lines up better with TRBJ2-5; the J call may be wrong. The CDR3 contains 15 residues. The germline gives CDR1 SGHRS, CDR2 YFSETQ. CDR3 bases: TGCGCCAGCCACGACCCTAGCGGGGGGAGTGAGACCCAGTACTTC. The encoded protein is CASHDPSGGSETQYF.

J is TRBJ2-1 and V is TRBV7-8; D gene ambiguous. The CDR3 loop spans 12 amino acids. Germline V lookup: CDR1 SGHVS, CDR2 FQNEAQ. V was trimmed by 9 bases and J by 8 bases, leaving 14 bases between them. The CDR3 sequence is CARAVGADEQFF. The CDR3 nucleotides are TGTGCCAGGGCCGTAGGCGCTGATGAGCAGTTCTTC.